What follows are 29 T cell receptor beta chains derived from one specimen sequenced in a study of T cell responses to AZD1222 COVID-19 vaccine. Clones were read by immunoSEQ multiplex PCR, and TCRdb kept only the in-frame ones, dropping some. The sample has 160,000 or so clones, approximately 94% seen once. Sequenced material: peripheral blood, taken 28 days after the second AZD1222 dose. Every receptor here comes from an adult who received the AZD1222 COVID-19 vaccine.

V is TRBV30 and J is TRBJ1-5; D gene uncertain. The CDR3 contains 15 residues. V was trimmed by 2 bases and J by 3 bases, leaving 14 bases between them. In germline, CDR1 is GTSNPN, CDR2 SVGIG (reference sequence). CDR3 sequence: CAWSPNRGSNQPQHF. The DNA for the CDR3 is TGTGCCTGGAGTCCAAACCGGGGTTCCAATCAGCCCCAGCATTTT.

The rearrangement uses TRBV7-9 and TRBJ1-1; D not resolved. Trimming took 4 bases from V and 0 from J, leaving 15 bases between them. This CDR3 spans 16 amino acids. Germline CDR1 reads SEHNR; CDR2 reads FQNEAQ (reference sequence). CDR3 sequence (DNA): TGTGCCAGCAGCTCTATACCGGCAAGCATGAACACTGAAGCTTTCTTT. Translating gives CASSSIPASMNTEAFF.

The chain uses TRBV7-9 and TRBJ1-4; 7 bases fit TRBD1. Germline assignment: CDR1 SEHNR and CDR2 FQNEAQ (reference sequence). This CDR3 region has 12 residues. The junction had 6 bases not matched to a gene; V was cut back by 5 bases and J by 12 bases. CDR3 nucleotide sequence: TGTGCCAGCAGCGACGGGACAGATGAACTGTTTTTT. Translating it yields CASSDGTDELFF.

In this sample, this clone turned up a few times. The chain uses TRBV5-4 and TRBJ2-7, with 8 bases lining up with TRBD2. The germline gives CDR1 SGHNT, CDR2 YYREEE (reference sequence). The V and J ends lost 1 base and 3 bases, in that order; junction bases with no gene match: 3. The CDR3 totals 14 residues. DNA of the CDR3: TGTGCCAGCAGCTTGTCTAGCGGGTACTACGAGCAGTACTTC. Translated, it gives CASSLSSGYYEQYF.

The chain is built from TRBV5-6 and TRBJ2-1, with a weak D call TRBD2 (6 bases). V gave up 4 bases and J gave up 5 bases, with 19 bases separating them. The CDR3 runs 16 residues. Germline V gives CDR1 SGHDT, CDR2 YYEEEE. This CDR3 is CASSGELIAVNNEQFF. The CDR3, as DNA: TGTGCCAGCAGCGGAGAATTAATAGCGGTAAACAATGAGCAGTTCTTC. The variable domain in full, completed from reference TRBV5-6 and TRBJ2-1, reads DAGVTQSPTHLIKTRGQQVTLRCSPKSGHDTVSWYQQALGQGPQFIFQYYEEEERQRGNFPDRFSGHQFPNYSSELNVNALLLGDSALYLCASSGELIAVNNEQFFGPGTRLTVL.

The rearrangement joins TRBV28 to TRBJ2-3, with 7 bases aligning to TRBD1. The CDR3 has 15 residues. From germline, CDR1 is MDHEN and CDR2 SYDVKM. Trimming cost V 4 bases and J 2 bases; bases outside gene matches: 6. The CDR3 loop is CASSSTGSFTDTQYF. DNA of the CDR3: TGTGCCAGCAGTTCGACAGGGTCTTTCACAGATACGCAGTATTTT. Based on the CDR3 plus reference TRBV28 and TRBJ2-3, the full variable domain is DVKVTQSSRYLVKRTGEKVFLECVQDMDHENMFWYRQDPGLGLRLIYFSYDVKMKEKGDIPEGYSVSREKKERFSLILESASTNQTSMYLCASSSTGSFTDTQYFGPGTRLTVL.

The chain links TRBV27 to TRBJ2-7; D may be TRBD2 (6 bases). Germline V gene lookup returns CDR1 MNHEY and CDR2 SMNVEV (reference sequence). V was cut by 4 bases and J by 1 base, with 11 bases left in between. The CDR3 extends over 14 amino acids. The CDR3 loop is CASSWRDPSYEQYF. The CDR3 region has the DNA TGTGCCAGCAGTTGGCGGGACCCTTCCTACGAGCAGTACTTC.

Here the CDR3 reads CATSRGQRTYEQYF. In DNA form, the CDR3 reads TGTGCCACCAGCCGAGGACAGAGAACTTACGAGCAGTACTTC. V gene TRBV15 combines with J gene TRBJ2-7; maybe TRBD1 (6 bases). CDR3 length: 14 residues. V was clipped by 5 bases and J by 4 bases, with 15 bases between them. Germline assignment: CDR1 LNHNV and CDR2 YYDKDF (reference sequence).

This rearrangement joins TRBV10-2 to TRBJ1-2; D gene uncertain. The germline V gene encodes CDR1 WSHSY and CDR2 SAAADI. With 1 base removed from V and 4 bases from J, the gap between germline ends came to 13 bases. The CDR3 consists of 15 residues. The DNA for the CDR3 is TGCGCCAGCAGTGAGTTCGGGCGATCCTCCTATGGCTACACCTTC. Protein sequence: CASSEFGRSSYGYTF.

The chain uses TRBV7-6 and TRBJ2-7, with 11 bases matching TRBD1. Germline V lookup: CDR1 SGHVS, CDR2 FNYEAQ. V shed 5 bases and J 6 bases; nucleotides not matched to a gene: 12. CDR3 size: 16 residues. The CDR3 here is CASSPYTGTGGFEQYF. DNA for the CDR3: TGTGCCAGCAGCCCGTACACCGGGACAGGGGGTTTCGAGCAGTACTTC.

This chain joins TRBV7-9 and TRBJ2-3; D perhaps matches TRBD1 (5 bases). CDR1 and CDR2 (germline): SEHNR, FQNEAQ (reference sequence). V lost 0 bases and J lost 1, with 11 bases in between. This CDR3 spans 16 amino acids. The DNA of the CDR3 is TGTGCCAGCAGCTTAGCGGTGGGGCCGGGCACAGATACGCAGTATTTT. Translating it yields CASSLAVGPGTDTQYF.

The V and J genes are TRBV5-1 and TRBJ2-1; possibly TRBD1 or TRBD2 for D (5 bases each). The germline V gene encodes CDR1 SGHRS and CDR2 YFSETQ. V was cut by 1 base and J by 6 bases, with 17 bases left in between. This CDR3 is 16 amino acids long. This chain's CDR3 is CASSLMAGIGGNEQFF. The CDR3, as DNA: TGCGCCAGCAGCTTGATGGCAGGGATTGGGGGCAATGAGCAGTTCTTC.

This clone has a single count. The junction does not match germline at one end; this may be a read error. This chain uses TRBV19 with TRBJ1-1; the D gene is possibly TRBD1 (5 bases). CDR3 length equals 13 residues. Germline V gene sequence: CDR1 LNHDA, CDR2 SQIVND (reference sequence). CDR3 nucleotides: TGTGTCAGTAGTAAGGTCAGGGACACTGAAGCTTTCTTT. It encodes CVSSKVRDTEAFF.

This rearrangement joins TRBV30 to TRBJ2-2, with 9 bases fitting TRBD2. The trim removed 2 bases at V and 4 bases at J, leaving 8 bases unmatched. The CDR3 covers 16 residues. Germline V gene sequence: CDR1 GTSNPN, CDR2 SVGIG (reference sequence). The CDR3: CAWSPLAGVITGELFF. The CDR3 DNA is TGTGCCTGGAGTCCTTTAGCGGGAGTAATCACCGGGGAGCTGTTTTTT.

This chain joins TRBV20-1 and TRBJ2-2; 8 nucleotides line up with TRBD2. Germline trimming cut 5 bases from V and 5 bases from J; bases unmatched to any gene: 10. CDR3 length equals 15 residues. Germline values: CDR1 DFQATT, CDR2 SNEGSKA (reference sequence). The CDR3 DNA is TGCAGTGCTGGTGAGAGGACTAGCTGGACCGGGGAGCTGTTTTTT. It encodes CSAGERTSWTGELFF.

The CDR3 coding sequence is TGTGCCAGTAGTATAAACGGAGGTACTGCTGGGGCCAACGTCCTGACTTTC. It encodes CASSINGGTAGANVLTF. J is TRBJ2-6 and V is TRBV19; tentative D call: TRBD2 (5 bases). Germline CDR1 is LNHDA and CDR2 is SQIVND (reference sequence). Trimming pared 2 bases from V and 2 bases from J, leaving 13 bases between. CDR3 length: 17 amino acids.

A single count supports this clone. The V call is TRBV28, the J call TRBJ1-2; D possibly corresponds to TRBD1 (5 bases). From germline, CDR1 is MDHEN and CDR2 SYDVKM. The CDR3 consists of 16 residues. The ends were cut back, 6 bases at V and 6 bases at J, with 23 bases in the middle. In DNA, the CDR3 is TGTGCCAGCAGCCCCGGGGCGGCGCTTGGTGTACATGGCTACACCTTC. The encoded protein is CASSPGAALGVHGYTF.

This sequence joins TRBV6-5 and TRBJ1-2; 9 positions agree with TRBD1. CDR3 length: 14 residues. With 6 bases clipped from V and 8 bases from J, the junction kept 10 bases outside the gene matches. Germline V lookup: CDR1 MNHEY, CDR2 SVGAGI. The CDR3 region has the DNA TGTGCCAGCAGGGGAACAGGGGGCGCGCGGGGCTACACCTTC. This encodes CASRGTGGARGYTF.

CDR3 residues: CASRASTGDHGYTF. As DNA, the CDR3 is TGTGCCAGCAGGGCATCGACAGGGGATCATGGCTACACCTTC. This chain uses TRBV27 with TRBJ1-2; 8 bases align to TRBD1. The CDR3 consists of 14 residues. The V and J ends lost 6 bases and 6 bases, in that order; junction bases with no gene match: 9. In germline, CDR1 is MNHEY, CDR2 SMNVEV (reference sequence).

The gene calls are TRBV15 and TRBJ2-3, with 9 bases aligning to TRBD2. This CDR3 comprises 15 residues. V lost 5 bases to trimming and J lost 2 bases; unmatched junction nucleotides: 5. Germline V gene data show CDR1 as LNHNV and CDR2 as YYDKDF (reference sequence). The CDR3 DNA is TGTGCCACCAGCGAACTAGCGGGTAACACAGATACGCAGTATTTT. This codes for CATSELAGNTDTQYF.

This chain uses TRBV6-5 with TRBJ2-7, with TRBD2 matching 11 bases. With 6 bases clipped from V and 2 bases from J, the junction kept 0 bases outside the gene matches. The CDR3 length is 13 residues. The germline CDR1 and CDR2 sequences are MNHEY and SVGAGI. CDR3 sequence reads: CASRTSGTYEQYF. Written as DNA, the CDR3 is TGTGCCAGCAGGACTAGCGGGACCTACGAGCAGTACTTC.

The chain links TRBV12-5 to TRBJ1-5, with 7 bases lining up with TRBD1. With 1 base clipped from V and 6 bases from J, the junction kept 9 bases outside the gene matches. Per germline, CDR1 LGHNT and CDR2 FRNRAP. The CDR3 spans 16 residues. The CDR3 is CASGLGSRQGGQPQHF. For the CDR3, the DNA is TGTGCTAGTGGTTTGGGATCGCGACAGGGCGGTCAGCCCCAGCATTTT.

The J gene is TRBJ1-2, the V gene TRBV5-4; D may be TRBD1 (6 bases). The CDR3 runs 14 residues. Germline CDR1 SGHNT, CDR2 YYREEE (reference sequence). The V end was cut by 4 bases, the J end by 2 bases, with 12 bases between. The CDR3 bases are TGTGCCAGCAGCACCGGACAGTCCAACTATGGCTACACCTTC. Residues: CASSTGQSNYGYTF.

The chain is built from TRBV5-1 and TRBJ2-7; D is unresolved. The CDR3 has 14 residues. The V end was cut by 5 bases, the J end by 8 bases, with 20 bases between. Germline V lookup: CDR1 SGHRS, CDR2 YFSETQ. CDR3 protein: CASRAAWLGGKQYF. The CDR3 DNA is TGCGCCAGCAGGGCGGCTTGGTTGGGTGGTAAGCAGTACTTC.

The chain carries TRBV5-1 and TRBJ2-3; 9 bases fit TRBD2. The CDR3 totals 18 residues. J lost 4 bases, V lost 2 bases, and 14 bases had no gene match. Germline V gene sequence: CDR1 SGHRS, CDR2 YFSETQ. The CDR3 DNA follows: TGCGCCAGCAGCTTTCCGCCAATGGGTAGCGGGAGCTCAGATACGCAGTATTTT. Protein: CASSFPPMGSGSSDTQYF.

The rearrangement joins TRBV28 to TRBJ2-2; D is possibly TRBD1 (6 bases). The CDR3 is 15 residues long. From germline, CDR1 is MDHEN and CDR2 SYDVKM. V was trimmed by 6 bases and J by 5 bases, leaving 16 bases between them. The CDR3, as DNA: TGTGCCAGCAGACCCTATGGGGGCCGGACCGGGGAGCTGTTTTTT. Translated, it gives CASRPYGGRTGELFF.

V gene TRBV21-1 combines with J gene TRBJ1-1; the table's D call of TRBD1 was not tested on the DNA. TRBV21-1 represents a pseudogene. The CDR3 covers 14 residues. CDR3 in DNA: TGTGCCAGCAGCACCCCAGGGGGCTGCACTGAAGCTTTCTTT. It encodes CASSTPGGCTEAFF.

V and J are TRBV7-8 and TRBJ2-7; weak D call: TRBD1 (5 bases). The V gene's germline CDR1 is SGHVS and CDR2 FQNEAQ. V shed 0 bases and J shed 2 bases, with 8 bases lying between them. This CDR3 has 14 amino acids. Here the CDR3 DNA reads TGTGCCAGCAGCTTAGCGGGCAGGGCCTACGAGCAGTACTTC. Amino acid sequence: CASSLAGRAYEQYF.

The CDR3 here is CASSPPPGAGQPQHF. The CDR3 nucleotides are TGTGCCAGCTCACCACCGCCCGGGGCGGGTCAGCCCCAGCATTTT. The genes are TRBV18 and TRBJ1-5; possibly TRBD1 for D (5 bases). The CDR3 has 15 amino acids. The germline gives CDR1 KGHSH, CDR2 LQKENI. V shed 0 bases and J shed 6 bases, with 12 bases lying between them.